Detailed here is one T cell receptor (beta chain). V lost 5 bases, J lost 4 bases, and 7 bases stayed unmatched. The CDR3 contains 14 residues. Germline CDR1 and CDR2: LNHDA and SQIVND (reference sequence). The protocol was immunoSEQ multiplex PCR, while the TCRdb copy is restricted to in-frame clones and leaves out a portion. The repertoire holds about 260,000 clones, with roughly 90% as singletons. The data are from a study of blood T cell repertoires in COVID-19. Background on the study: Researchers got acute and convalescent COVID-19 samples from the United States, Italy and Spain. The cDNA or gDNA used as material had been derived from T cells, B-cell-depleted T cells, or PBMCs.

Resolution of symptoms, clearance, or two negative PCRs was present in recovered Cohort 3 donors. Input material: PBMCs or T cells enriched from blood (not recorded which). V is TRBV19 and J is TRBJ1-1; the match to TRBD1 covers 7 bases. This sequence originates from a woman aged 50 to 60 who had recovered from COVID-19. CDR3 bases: TGTGCCAGTAGTGTGACAGGGTTGGGCACTGAAGCTTTCTTT. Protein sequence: CASSVTGLGTEAFF.